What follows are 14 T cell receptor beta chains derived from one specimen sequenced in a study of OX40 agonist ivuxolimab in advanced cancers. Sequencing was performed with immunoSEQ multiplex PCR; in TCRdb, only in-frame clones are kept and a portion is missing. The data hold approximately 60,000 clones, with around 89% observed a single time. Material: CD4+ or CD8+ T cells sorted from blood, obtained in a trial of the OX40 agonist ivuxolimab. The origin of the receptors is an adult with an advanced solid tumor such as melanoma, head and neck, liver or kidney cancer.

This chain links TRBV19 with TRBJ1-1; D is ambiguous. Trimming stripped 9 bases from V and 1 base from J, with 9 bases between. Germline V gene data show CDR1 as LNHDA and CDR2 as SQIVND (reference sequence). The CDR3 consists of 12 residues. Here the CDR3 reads CASRPGNTEAFF. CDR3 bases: TGTGCCAGCCGGCCGGGGAACACTGAAGCTTTCTTT. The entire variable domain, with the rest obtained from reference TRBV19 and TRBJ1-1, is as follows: DGGITQSPKYLFRKEGQNVTLSCEQNLNHDAMYWYRQDPGQGLRLIYYSQIVNDFQKGDIAEGYSVSREKKESFPLTVTSAQKNPTAFYLCASRPGNTEAFFGQGTRLTVV.

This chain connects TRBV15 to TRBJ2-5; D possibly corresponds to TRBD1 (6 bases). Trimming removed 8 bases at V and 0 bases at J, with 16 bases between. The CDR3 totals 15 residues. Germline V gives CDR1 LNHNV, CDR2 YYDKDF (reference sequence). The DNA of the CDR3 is TGTGCCACCGCCTCGAACCGGGACAACCAAGAGACCCAGTACTTC. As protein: CATASNRDNQETQYF.

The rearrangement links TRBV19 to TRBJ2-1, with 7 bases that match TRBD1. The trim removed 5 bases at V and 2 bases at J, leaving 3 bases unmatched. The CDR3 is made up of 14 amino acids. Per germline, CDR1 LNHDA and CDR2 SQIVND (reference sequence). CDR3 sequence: CASSRQGPYNEQFF. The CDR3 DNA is TGTGCCAGTAGTCGACAGGGTCCCTACAATGAGCAGTTCTTC.

This chain's CDR3 is CASSPPGLAGGYEQYF. CDR3 bases: TGTGCCAGCTCACCCCCGGGACTAGCGGGAGGCTACGAGCAGTACTTC. The chain combines TRBV18 with TRBJ2-7; 15 bases line up with TRBD2. V lost 3 bases and J lost 3; bases outside the gene matches: 3. The CDR3 covers 16 residues. The V gene's germline CDR1 is KGHSH and CDR2 LQKENI.

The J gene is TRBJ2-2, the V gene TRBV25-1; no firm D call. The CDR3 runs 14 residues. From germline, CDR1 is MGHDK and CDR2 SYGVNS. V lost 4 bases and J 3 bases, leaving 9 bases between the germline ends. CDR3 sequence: CASSVGFYTGELFF. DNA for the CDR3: TGTGCCAGCAGTGTTGGATTTTACACCGGGGAGCTGTTTTTT.

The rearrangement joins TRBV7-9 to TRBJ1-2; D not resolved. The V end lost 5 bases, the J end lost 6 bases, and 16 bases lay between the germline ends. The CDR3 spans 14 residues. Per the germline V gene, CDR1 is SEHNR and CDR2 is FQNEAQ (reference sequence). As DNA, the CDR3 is TGTGCCAGCAGCCTCGTTCGCCCGTCGGATGGCTACACCTTC. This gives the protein CASSLVRPSDGYTF.

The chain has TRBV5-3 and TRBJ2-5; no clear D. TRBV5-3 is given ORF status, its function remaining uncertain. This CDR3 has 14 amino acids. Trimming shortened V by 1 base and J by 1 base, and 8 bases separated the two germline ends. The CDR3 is CARSLTLIQETQYF. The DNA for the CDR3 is TGTGCCAGAAGCTTGACTTTAATCCAAGAGACCCAGTACTTC.

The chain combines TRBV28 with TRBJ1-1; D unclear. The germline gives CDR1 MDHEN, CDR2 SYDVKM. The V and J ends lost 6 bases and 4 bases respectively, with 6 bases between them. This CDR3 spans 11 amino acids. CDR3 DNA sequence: TGTGCCAGCAGCTCCTGCACTGAAGCTTTCTTT. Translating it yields CASSSCTEAFF.

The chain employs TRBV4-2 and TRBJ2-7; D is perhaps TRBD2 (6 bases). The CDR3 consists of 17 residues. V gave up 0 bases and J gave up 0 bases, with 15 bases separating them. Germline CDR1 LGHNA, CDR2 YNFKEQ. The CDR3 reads CASSQEGPSGYSYEQYF. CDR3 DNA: TGTGCCAGCAGCCAAGAAGGCCCCAGCGGGTACTCCTACGAGCAGTACTTC.

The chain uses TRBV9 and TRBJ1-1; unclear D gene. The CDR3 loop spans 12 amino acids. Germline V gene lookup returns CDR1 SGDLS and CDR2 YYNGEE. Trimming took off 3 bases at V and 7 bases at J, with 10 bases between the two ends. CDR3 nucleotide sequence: TGTGCCAGCAGCGGGGCAAGCTTTGAAGCTTTCTTT. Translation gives CASSGASFEAFF.

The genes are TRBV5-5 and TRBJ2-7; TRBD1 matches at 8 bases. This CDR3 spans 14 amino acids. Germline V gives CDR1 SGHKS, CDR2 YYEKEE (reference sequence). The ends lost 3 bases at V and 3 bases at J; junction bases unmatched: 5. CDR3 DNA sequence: TGTGCCAGCAGCTCCGGTGGACAGGGCTACGAGCAGTACTTC. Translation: CASSSGGQGYEQYF.

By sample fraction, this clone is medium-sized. The CDR3 protein is CASSVRGVYSNQPQHF. For the CDR3, the DNA is TGTGCCAGCAGCGTCCGTGGGGTGTATAGCAATCAGCCCCAGCATTTT. The rearrangement uses TRBV27 and TRBJ1-5; D unresolved. Trimming removed 6 bases at V and 0 bases at J, with 15 bases between. The CDR3 extends over 16 amino acids. Germline loops: CDR1 MNHEY, CDR2 SMNVEV (reference sequence).

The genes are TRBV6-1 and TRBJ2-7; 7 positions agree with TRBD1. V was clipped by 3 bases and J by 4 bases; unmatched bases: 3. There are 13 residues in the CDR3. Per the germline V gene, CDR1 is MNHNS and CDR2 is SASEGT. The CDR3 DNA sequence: TGTGCCAGCAGTGACTACAGGGGTTACGAGCAGTACTTC. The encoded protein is CASSDYRGYEQYF.

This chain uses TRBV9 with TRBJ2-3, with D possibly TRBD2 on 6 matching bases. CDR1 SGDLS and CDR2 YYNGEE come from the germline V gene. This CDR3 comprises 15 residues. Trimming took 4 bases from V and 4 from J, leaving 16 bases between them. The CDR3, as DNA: TGTGCCAGCAGCTTTAGCGGAGGCGGGGCAGATACGCAGTATTTT. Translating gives CASSFSGGGADTQYF.